This T cell receptor (beta chain) was retrieved from a study of T cells in Graves' hyperthyroidism and ophthalmopathy. Background on the study: Peripheral blood draws took place at initial diagnosis, ahead of any treatment.

There were TCR beta CDR3 regions amplified from RNA transcripts. During a first-round RT-PCR of the TCR CDR3, the HTBI primer set was used. TCRdb fed the multiplex PCR reads into MiXCR, producing one record per CDR3 protein. Here the sample spans more than 150,000 distinct CDR3 sequences, 15% to 20% being singletons. Overall study findings and caveats: Most clonotypes that expanded in the thyroid above 0.001 also showed up in blood.

About this clonotype itself: As yet, its antigen is unknown.

The sample consisted of blood. The clonotype originates from a woman in her 50s with Graves' hyperthyroidism.

The CDR3 nucleotides are TGTGCCAGCAGGTTCGAGATGACTGAAGCTTTCTTT. The encoded protein is CASRFEMTEAFF. V is TRBV2 and J is TRBJ1-1; no definite D call. Per germline, CDR1 SNHLY and CDR2 FYNNEI. There are 12 residues in the CDR3. V lost 6 bases and J lost 5, with 10 bases in between.